This is a list of T cell receptor beta chains from one sample in a study of cytomegalovirus exposure and HLA in healthy donors. Measured with immunoSEQ multiplex PCR; TCRdb has only the in-frame clones, and not every one. This table has approximately 110,000 clones, 78% appearing once. Specimen: PBMCs. These TCRs come from a man aged 35-49 years in good health and CMV-seronegative. The CDR3 runs from the conserved cysteine through the conserved F or W. D genes are given only for firm matches. Not every row has a clone size; where given, it reads once, few, many or a size class.

TRBV28	-	-	TRBJ1-5	CASTGRGNQPQHF	TGTGCCAGCACTGGCAGGGGCAATCAGCCCCAGCATTTT
TRBV7-2	few	TRBD1	TRBJ1-1	CASSLKDRGLNTEAFF	TGTGCCAGCAGCTTAAAGGACAGGGGATTAAACACTGAAGCTTTCTTT
TRBV2	few	-	TRBJ2-3	CASSNLFLKDTQYF	TGTGCCAGCAGTAATTTGTTCTTAAAAGATACGCAGTATTTT
TRBV11-2	-	TRBD1	TRBJ2-3	CASSSGQRTDTQYF	TGTGCCAGCAGCTCGGGACAGCGCACAGATACGCAGTATTTT
TRBV19	-	-	TRBJ2-2	CASRLSGGGTGELFF	TGTGCCAGTAGATTATCAGGGGGAGGCACCGGGGAGCTGTTTTTT
TRBV6-1	-	TRBD1	TRBJ1-2	CASSEATGTGYNYGYTF	TGTGCCAGCAGTGAAGCTACCGGGACAGGGTATAACTATGGCTACACCTTC
TRBV5-8	-	TRBD2	TRBJ2-1	CASSLDGRTYNEQFF	TGTGCCAGCAGCTTGGACGGGAGGACCTACAATGAGCAGTTCTTC
TRBV6-1	few	TRBD1	TRBJ2-1	CASSYRGNYNEQFF	TGTGCCAGCAGCTACAGGGGGAACTACAATGAGCAGTTCTTC
TRBV29-1	-	-	TRBJ2-5	CSVEPRLQETQYF	TGCAGCGTTGAACCCCGACTACAAGAGACCCAGTACTTC
TRBV2	-	-	TRBJ2-1	CASNRDLQRFF	TGTGCCAGCAACCGGGACTTACAACGGTTCTTC
TRBV28	-	-	TRBJ1-6	CASSLGQYGAPLHF	TGTGCCAGCAGTTTGGGTCAATACGGGGCACCCCTCCACTTT
TRBV6-1	-	TRBD1	TRBJ1-4	CASSEGTGSLRKLFF	TGTGCCAGCAGTGAAGGGACAGGGTCCTTAAGGAAACTGTTTTTT
TRBV9	-	TRBD1	TRBJ2-5	CASSETGGQETQYF	TGTGCCAGCAGCGAGACAGGGGGACAGGAGACCCAGTACTTC
TRBV9	-	-	TRBJ1-5	CASSPDINQPQHF	TGTGCCAGCAGCCCCGACATCAATCAGCCCCAGCATTTT
TRBV5-4	-	TRBD1	TRBJ2-5	CASSLRGPLTTQYF	TGTGCCAGCAGCTTAAGGGGGCCCCTGACGACCCAGTACTTC
TRBV6-5	-	-	TRBJ2-3	CASSYSLGGDYTQYF	TGTGCCAGCAGTTACTCCCTAGGGGGGGACTATACGCAGTATTTT
TRBV7-2	-	TRBD1	TRBJ1-4	CASAGTGSPKLFF	TGTGCCAGCGCCGGGACAGGATCCCCAAAACTGTTTTTT
TRBV7-3	few	TRBD2	TRBJ2-2	CASGGGNTGELFF	TGTGCCAGCGGGGGGGGTAACACCGGGGAGCTGTTTTTT
TRBV19	-	-	TRBJ2-5	CASSNGGSQETQYF	TGTGCCAGTAGTAATGGAGGGTCCCAAGAGACCCAGTACTTC
TRBV28	few	-	TRBJ2-1	CASEVAVGSYNEQFF	TGTGCCAGCGAAGTAGCGGTAGGTTCCTACAATGAGCAGTTCTTC
TRBV29-1	-	TRBD1	TRBJ2-2	CSARTGGAGGELFF	TGCAGCGCAAGAACAGGGGGCGCGGGCGGGGAGCTGTTTTTT
TRBV5-1	-	TRBD2	TRBJ2-3	CASSFGTSGGTDTQYF	TGCGCCAGCAGCTTCGGGACTAGCGGGGGTACAGATACGCAGTATTTT
TRBV5-5	-	-	TRBJ1-6	CASSLVATNSPLHF	TGTGCCAGCAGCTTAGTGGCCACTAATTCACCCCTCCACTTT
TRBV30	-	TRBD1	TRBJ2-3	CAWRDRGTTDTQYF	TGTGCCTGGAGGGACAGGGGTACGACAGATACGCAGTATTTT
TRBV19	-	TRBD2	TRBJ2-5	CASSIGATSGPQETQYF	TGTGCCAGTAGTATTGGGGCGACTAGCGGACCACAAGAGACCCAGTACTTC
TRBV6-6	-	TRBD1	TRBJ2-2	CASSPGTGVAGELFF	TGTGCCAGCAGCCCCGGGACAGGGGTCGCCGGGGAGCTGTTTTTT
TRBV11-2	few	-	TRBJ2-5	CASSYGPSEGTQYF	TGTGCCAGCAGCTACGGCCCCTCAGAGGGGACCCAGTACTTC
TRBV4-2	-	-	TRBJ1-1	CASSQEAGDEAFF	TGTGCCAGCAGCCAAGAAGCGGGGGATGAAGCTTTCTTT
TRBV19	few	TRBD1	TRBJ1-3	CASSMTGTGNTIYF	TGTGCCAGTAGTATGACAGGGACTGGAAACACCATATATTTT
TRBV2	-	-	TRBJ2-5	CASSVGGGEGETQYF	TGTGCCAGCAGTGTGGGGGGGGGCGAGGGAGAGACCCAGTACTTC
TRBV6-6	once	-	TRBJ1-1	CASSSYDPVNTEAFF	TGTGCCAGCAGTTCGTATGATCCAGTGAACACTGAAGCTTTCTTT
TRBV6-1	-	-	TRBJ2-7	CASSEPQRFSYEQYF	TGTGCCAGCAGTGAACCCCAGCGTTTCTCCTACGAGCAGTACTTC
TRBV27	-	-	TRBJ1-4	CASSFGGSRNEKLFF	TGTGCCAGCAGTTTCGGGGGGAGCCGTAATGAAAAACTGTTTTTT
TRBV2	-	-	TRBJ2-7	CASKESTAYEQYF	TGTGCCAGCAAAGAGTCTACAGCCTACGAGCAGTACTTC
TRBV7-3	-	TRBD2	TRBJ2-1	CASSLSYPSGASYNEQFF	TGTGCCAGCAGCTTAAGTTATCCTAGCGGGGCATCCTACAATGAGCAGTTCTTC
TRBV7-8	few	-	TRBJ1-2	CASTLPPSGWQGTYGYTF	TGTGCCAGCACGCTTCCCCCCTCTGGTTGGCAGGGGACCTATGGCTACACCTTC
TRBV19	-	TRBD1	TRBJ1-5	CASSIGQGGQPQHF	TGTGCCAGTAGTATAGGACAGGGCGGTCAGCCCCAGCATTTT
TRBV7-9	-	-	TRBJ1-1	CASSPGGGAEAFF	TGTGCCAGCAGCCCCGGAGGGGGGGCTGAAGCTTTCTTT
TRBV6-5	few	-	TRBJ2-6	CAVEATPSGANVLTF	TGTGCCGTTGAGGCAACGCCCTCTGGGGCCAACGTCCTGACTTTC
TRBV7-9	few	-	TRBJ1-1	CASSFKWPGNTEAFF	TGTGCCAGCAGCTTTAAATGGCCGGGGAACACTGAAGCTTTCTTT
TRBV6-6	once	-	TRBJ2-3	CASSQGKGPDTQYF	TGTGCCAGCTCCCAGGGGAAAGGCCCAGATACGCAGTATTTT
TRBV5-6	-	TRBD1	TRBJ1-2	CASSLGDRFYGYTF	TGTGCCAGCAGCTTAGGGGACAGGTTCTATGGCTACACCTTC
TRBV19	few	-	TRBJ1-1	CASSHSGQTTEAFF	TGTGCCAGTAGTCACAGTGGACAGACCACTGAAGCTTTCTTT
TRBV2	-	-	TRBJ1-4	CASEADNEKLFF	TGTGCCAGCGAGGCCGATAATGAAAAACTGTTTTTT
TRBV7-9	-	TRBD1	TRBJ1-4	CASSPRGTNEKLFF	TGTGCCAGCAGCCCCAGGGGGACTAATGAAAAACTGTTTTTT
TRBV28	-	-	TRBJ1-2	CASSLPSGGADYGYTF	TGTGCCAGCAGTTTACCTTCTGGGGGGGCGGACTATGGCTACACCTTC
TRBV10-3	-	TRBD2	TRBJ2-7	CAISESTAGGYYEQYF	TGTGCCATCAGTGAGTCGACAGCGGGGGGGTACTACGAGCAGTACTTC
TRBV5-1	-	TRBD1	TRBJ1-1	CASSIGTGVTFF	TGCGCCAGCAGCATCGGGACAGGGGTTACTTTCTTT
TRBV7-8	-	-	TRBJ1-1	CASSFSGATEAFF	TGTGCCAGCAGCTTTTCTGGGGCCACTGAAGCTTTCTTT
TRBV4-1	-	-	TRBJ1-4	CASRQSPFQGFTEKLFF	TGCGCCAGCAGGCAAAGTCCCTTCCAGGGCTTTACTGAAAAACTGTTTTTT
TRBV28	-	-	TRBJ1-1	CATGGGRVNTEAFF	TGTGCCACCGGAGGAGGGAGGGTGAACACTGAAGCTTTCTTT